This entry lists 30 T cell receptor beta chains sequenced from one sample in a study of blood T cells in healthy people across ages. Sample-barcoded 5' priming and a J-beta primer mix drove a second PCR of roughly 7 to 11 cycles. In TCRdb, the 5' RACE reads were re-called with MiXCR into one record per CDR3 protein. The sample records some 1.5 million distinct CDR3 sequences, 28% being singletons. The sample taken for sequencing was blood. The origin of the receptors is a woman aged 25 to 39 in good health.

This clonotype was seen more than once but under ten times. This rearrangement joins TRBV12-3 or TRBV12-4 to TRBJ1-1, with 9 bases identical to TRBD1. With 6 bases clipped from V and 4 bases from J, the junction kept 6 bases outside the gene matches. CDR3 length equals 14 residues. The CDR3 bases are TGTGCCAGCAGGACCGGACAGGGGCTCACTGAAGCTTTCTTT. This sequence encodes CASRTGQGLTEAFF.

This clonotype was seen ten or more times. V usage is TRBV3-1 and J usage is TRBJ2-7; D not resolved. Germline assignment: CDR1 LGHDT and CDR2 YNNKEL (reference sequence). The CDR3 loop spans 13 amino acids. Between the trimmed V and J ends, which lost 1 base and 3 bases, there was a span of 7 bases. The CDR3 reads CASSQAVVYEQYF. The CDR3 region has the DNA TGTGCCAGCAGCCAAGCGGTTGTCTACGAGCAGTACTTC.

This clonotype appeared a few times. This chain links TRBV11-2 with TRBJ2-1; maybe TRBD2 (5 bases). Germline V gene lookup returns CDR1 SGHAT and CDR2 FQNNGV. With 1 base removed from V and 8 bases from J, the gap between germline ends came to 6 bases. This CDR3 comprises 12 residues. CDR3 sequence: CASSLADYEQFF. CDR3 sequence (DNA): TGTGCCAGCAGCTTAGCGGACTATGAGCAGTTCTTC.

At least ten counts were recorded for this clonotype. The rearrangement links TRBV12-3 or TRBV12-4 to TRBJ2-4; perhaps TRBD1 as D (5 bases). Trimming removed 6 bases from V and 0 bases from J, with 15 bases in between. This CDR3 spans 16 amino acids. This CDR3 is CASSKAGMRAKNIQYF. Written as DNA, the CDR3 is TGTGCCAGCAGCAAAGCAGGGATGAGAGCCAAAAACATTCAGTACTTC.

CDR3 sequence (DNA): TGTGTAACCCGAAGGGGGGGGGCCCGGGATCAGCCCCAGCATTTT. Its translation: CVTRRGGARDQPQHF. The chain recombines TRBV5-6 with TRBJ1-5; D might be TRBD1 (6 bases). This CDR3 comprises 15 residues. CDR1 SGHDT and CDR2 YYEEEE come from the germline V gene.

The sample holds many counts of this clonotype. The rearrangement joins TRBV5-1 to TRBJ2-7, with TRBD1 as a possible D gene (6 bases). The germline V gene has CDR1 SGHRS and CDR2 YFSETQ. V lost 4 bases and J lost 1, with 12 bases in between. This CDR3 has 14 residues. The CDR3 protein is CASSPRDISYEQYF. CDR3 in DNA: TGCGCCAGCAGCCCCCGGGACATTTCCTACGAGCAGTACTTC.

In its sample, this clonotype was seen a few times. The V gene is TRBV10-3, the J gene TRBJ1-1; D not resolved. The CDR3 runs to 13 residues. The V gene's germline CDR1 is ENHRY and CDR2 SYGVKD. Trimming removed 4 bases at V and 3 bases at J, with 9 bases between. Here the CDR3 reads CAISAGDYTEAFF. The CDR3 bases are TGTGCCATCAGTGCGGGTGACTACACTGAAGCTTTCTTT.

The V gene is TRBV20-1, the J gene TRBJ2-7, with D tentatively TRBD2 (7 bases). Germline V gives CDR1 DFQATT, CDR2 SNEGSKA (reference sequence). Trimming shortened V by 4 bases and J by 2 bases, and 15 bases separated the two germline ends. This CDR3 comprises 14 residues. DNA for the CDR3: TGCAGTGCTATTTTAGGGGGGGCCCCCTACGAGCAGTACTTC. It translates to CSAILGGAPYEQYF.

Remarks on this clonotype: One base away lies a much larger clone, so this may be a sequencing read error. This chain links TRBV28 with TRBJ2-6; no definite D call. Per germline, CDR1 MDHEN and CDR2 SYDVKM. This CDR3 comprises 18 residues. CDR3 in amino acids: CTSSFGSPLLSGANVLTF. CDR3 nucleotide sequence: TGTACCAGCAGTTTCGGATCTCCTCTACTCTCTGGGGCCAACGTCCTGACTTTC.

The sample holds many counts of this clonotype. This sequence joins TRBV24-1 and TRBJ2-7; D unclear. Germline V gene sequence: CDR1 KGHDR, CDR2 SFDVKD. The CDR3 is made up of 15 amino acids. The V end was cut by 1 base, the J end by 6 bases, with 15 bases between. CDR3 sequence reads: CATSDLRGTPLEQYF. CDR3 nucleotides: TGTGCCACCAGTGATTTAAGAGGAACCCCCCTCGAGCAGTACTTC.

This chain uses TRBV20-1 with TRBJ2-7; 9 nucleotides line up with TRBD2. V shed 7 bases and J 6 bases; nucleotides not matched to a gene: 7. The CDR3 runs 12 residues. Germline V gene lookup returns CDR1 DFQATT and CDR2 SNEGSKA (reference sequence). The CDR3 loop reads CSGTSDAGEQYF. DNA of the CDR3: TGCAGTGGGACTAGCGACGCCGGCGAGCAGTACTTC.

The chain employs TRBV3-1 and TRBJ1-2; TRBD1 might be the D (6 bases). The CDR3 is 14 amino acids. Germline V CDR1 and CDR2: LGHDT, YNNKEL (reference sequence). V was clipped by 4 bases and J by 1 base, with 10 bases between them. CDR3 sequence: CASSPWTDNYGYTF. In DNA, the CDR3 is TGTGCCAGCAGCCCTTGGACAGATAACTATGGCTACACCTTC.

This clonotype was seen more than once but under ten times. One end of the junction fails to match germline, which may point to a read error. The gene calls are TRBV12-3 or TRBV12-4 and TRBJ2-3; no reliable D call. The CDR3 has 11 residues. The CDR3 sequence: CASQAIDTKYF. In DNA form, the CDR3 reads TGTGCCAGCCAGGCCATTGATACGAAGTATTTT.

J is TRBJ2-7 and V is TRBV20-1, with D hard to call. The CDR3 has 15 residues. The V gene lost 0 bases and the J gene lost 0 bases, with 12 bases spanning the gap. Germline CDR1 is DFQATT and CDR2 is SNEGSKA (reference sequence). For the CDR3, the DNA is TGCAGTGCTAGAGATCCCAGACAATACTCCTACGAGCAGTACTTC. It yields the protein CSARDPRQYSYEQYF.

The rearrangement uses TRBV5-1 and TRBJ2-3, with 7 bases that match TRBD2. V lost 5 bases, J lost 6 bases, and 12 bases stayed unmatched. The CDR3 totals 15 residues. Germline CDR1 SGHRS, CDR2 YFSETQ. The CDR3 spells CASSEFSGVGDTQYF. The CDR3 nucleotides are TGCGCCAGCAGTGAGTTCAGCGGGGTCGGGGATACGCAGTATTTT. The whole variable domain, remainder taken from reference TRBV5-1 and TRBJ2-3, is KAGVTQTPRYLIKTRGQQVTLSCSPISGHRSVSWYQQTPGQGLQFLFEYFSETQRNKGNFPGRFSGRQFSNSRSEMNVSTLELGDSALYLCASSEFSGVGDTQYFGPGTRLTVL.

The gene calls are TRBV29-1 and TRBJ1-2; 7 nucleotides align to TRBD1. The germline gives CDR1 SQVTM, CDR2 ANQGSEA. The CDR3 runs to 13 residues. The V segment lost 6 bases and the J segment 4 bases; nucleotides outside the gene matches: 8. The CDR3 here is CSVETGWGYGYTF. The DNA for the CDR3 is TGCAGCGTCGAGACAGGGTGGGGCTATGGCTACACCTTC.

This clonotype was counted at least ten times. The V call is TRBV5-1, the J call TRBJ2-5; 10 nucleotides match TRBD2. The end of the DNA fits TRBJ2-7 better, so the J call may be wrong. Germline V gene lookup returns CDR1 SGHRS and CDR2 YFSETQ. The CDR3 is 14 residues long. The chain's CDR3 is CASSFVLAGGEQYF. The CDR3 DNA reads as TGCGCCAGCAGCTTCGTCTTAGCGGGGGGCGAGCAGTACTTC.

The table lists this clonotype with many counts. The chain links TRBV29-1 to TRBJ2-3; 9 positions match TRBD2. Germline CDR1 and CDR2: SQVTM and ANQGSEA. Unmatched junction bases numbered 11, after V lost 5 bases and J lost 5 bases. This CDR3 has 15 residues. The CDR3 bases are TGCAGCGTTCCCACGCGGGGGGGAGGAGGAGATACGCAGTATTTT. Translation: CSVPTRGGGGDTQYF.

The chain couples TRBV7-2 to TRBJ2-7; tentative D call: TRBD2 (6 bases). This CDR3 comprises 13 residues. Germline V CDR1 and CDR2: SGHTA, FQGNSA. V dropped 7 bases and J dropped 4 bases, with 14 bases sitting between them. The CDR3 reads CASTFPGGYEQYF. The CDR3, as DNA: TGTGCCAGCACCTTCCCTGGAGGGTACGAGCAGTACTTC.

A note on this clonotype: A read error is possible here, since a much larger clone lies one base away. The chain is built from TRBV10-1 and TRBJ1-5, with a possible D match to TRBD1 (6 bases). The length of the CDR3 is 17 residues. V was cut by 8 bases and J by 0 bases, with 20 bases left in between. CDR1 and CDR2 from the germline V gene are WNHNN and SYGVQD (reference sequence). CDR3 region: CASASIGGKNSNQPQHF. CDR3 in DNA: TGCGCCAGCGCCTCGATCGGGGGCAAGAATAGCAATCAGCCCCAGCATTTT.

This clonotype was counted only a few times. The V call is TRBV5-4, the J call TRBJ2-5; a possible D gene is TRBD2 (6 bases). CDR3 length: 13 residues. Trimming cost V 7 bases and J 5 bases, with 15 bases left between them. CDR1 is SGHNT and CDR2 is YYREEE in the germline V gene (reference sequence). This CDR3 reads CASRPPGRETQYF. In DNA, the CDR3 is TGTGCCAGCCGACCACCAGGGAGGGAGACCCAGTACTTC.

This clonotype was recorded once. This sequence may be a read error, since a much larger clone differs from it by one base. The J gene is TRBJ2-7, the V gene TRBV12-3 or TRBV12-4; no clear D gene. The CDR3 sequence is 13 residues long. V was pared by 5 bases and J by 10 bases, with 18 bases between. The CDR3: CASSKLLENVQYF. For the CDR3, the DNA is TGTGCCAGCAGTAAACTTTTGGAAAACGTTCAGTACTTC.

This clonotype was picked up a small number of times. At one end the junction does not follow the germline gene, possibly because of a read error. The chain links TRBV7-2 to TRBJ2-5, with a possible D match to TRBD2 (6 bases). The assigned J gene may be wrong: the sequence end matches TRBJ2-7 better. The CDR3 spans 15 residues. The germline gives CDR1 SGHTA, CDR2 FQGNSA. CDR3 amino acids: CAGSLSSGPFYEQYF. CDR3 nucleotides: TGTGCCGGCAGCTTAAGCAGCGGGCCTTTCTACGAGCAGTACTTC.

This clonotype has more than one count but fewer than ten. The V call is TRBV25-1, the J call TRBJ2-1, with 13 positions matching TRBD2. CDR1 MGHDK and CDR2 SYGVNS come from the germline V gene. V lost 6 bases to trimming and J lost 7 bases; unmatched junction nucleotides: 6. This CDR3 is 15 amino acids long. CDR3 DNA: TGTGCCAGCAGGGCCGGGACTAGCGGGAAAAATGAGCAGTTCTTC. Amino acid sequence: CASRAGTSGKNEQFF.

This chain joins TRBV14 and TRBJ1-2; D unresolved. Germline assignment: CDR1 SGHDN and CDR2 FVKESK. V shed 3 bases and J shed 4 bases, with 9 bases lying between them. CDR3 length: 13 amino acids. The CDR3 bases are TGTGCCAGCAGCCACGACGCCGGCTATGGCTACACCTTC. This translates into CASSHDAGYGYTF.

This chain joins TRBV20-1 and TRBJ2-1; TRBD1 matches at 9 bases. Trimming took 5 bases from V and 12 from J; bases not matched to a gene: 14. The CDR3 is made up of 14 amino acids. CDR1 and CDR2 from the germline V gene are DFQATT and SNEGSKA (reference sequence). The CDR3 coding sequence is TGCAGTGCTCCCACCCAGGACAGGGGCAAATCGCAGTTCTTC. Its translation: CSAPTQDRGKSQFF.

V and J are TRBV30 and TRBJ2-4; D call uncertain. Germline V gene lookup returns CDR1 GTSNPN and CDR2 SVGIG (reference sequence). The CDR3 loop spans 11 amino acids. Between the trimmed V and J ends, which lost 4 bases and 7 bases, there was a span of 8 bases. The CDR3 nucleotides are TGTGCCTGGATTTTGGGGAACATTCAGTACTTC. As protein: CAWILGNIQYF.

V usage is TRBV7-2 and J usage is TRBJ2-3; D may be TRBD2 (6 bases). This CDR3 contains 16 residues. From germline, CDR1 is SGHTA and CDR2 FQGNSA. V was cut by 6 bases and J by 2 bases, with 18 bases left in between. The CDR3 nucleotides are TGTGCCAGCAGTCCGAGCGGGCCCAAGAACACAGATACGCAGTATTTT. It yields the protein CASSPSGPKNTDTQYF. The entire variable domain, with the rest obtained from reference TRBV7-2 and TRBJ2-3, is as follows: GAGVSQSPSNKVTEKGKDVELRCDPISGHTALYWYRQSLGQGLEFLIYFQGNSAPDKSGLPSDRFSAERTGGSVSTLTIQRTQQEDSAVYLCASSPSGPKNTDTQYFGPGTRLTVL.

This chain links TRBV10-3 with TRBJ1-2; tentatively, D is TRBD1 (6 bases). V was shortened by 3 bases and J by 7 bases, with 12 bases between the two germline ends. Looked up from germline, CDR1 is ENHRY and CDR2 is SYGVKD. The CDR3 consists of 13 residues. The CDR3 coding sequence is TGTGCCATCAGTGAACAGGGATCAGGTGGCTACACCTTC. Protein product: CAISEQGSGGYTF.

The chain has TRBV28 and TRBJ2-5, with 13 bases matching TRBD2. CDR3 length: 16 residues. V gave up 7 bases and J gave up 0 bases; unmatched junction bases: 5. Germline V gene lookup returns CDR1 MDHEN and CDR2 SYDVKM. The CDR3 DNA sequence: TGTGCCAGCACCCAACTAGCGGGGGGGTACCAAGAGACCCAGTACTTC. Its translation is CASTQLAGGYQETQYF.